The 4 T cell receptor beta chains below all came from one sample that was sequenced in a study of blood T cell repertoires in COVID-19. Assay used: immunoSEQ multiplex PCR; TCRdb lists only in-frame clones, some missing. Of 400,000 to 550,000 clones in the sample, roughly 85% were seen once. Sequencing was done on a sample of PBMCs or T cells enriched from blood (not recorded which). The receptors derive from a woman between 18 and 29 years old with acute COVID-19.

The chain couples TRBV7-9 to TRBJ2-7; 10 bases align to TRBD1. Germline V CDR1 and CDR2: SEHNR, FQNEAQ (reference sequence). CDR3 size: 15 residues. J lost 0 bases, V lost 5 bases, and 4 bases had no gene match. The CDR3, as DNA: TGTGCCAGCAGCGGGACAGGGGATATCTCCTACGAGCAGTACTTC. It is translated as CASSGTGDISYEQYF. Filled out from reference TRBV7-9 and TRBJ2-7, the complete variable domain reads DTGVSQNPRHKITKRGQNVTFRCDPISEHNRLYWYRQTLGQGPEFLTYFQNEAQLEKSRLLSDRFSAERPKGSFSTLEIQRTEQGDSAMYLCASSGTGDISYEQYFGPGTRLTVT.

V is TRBV7-2 and J is TRBJ2-7, with D possibly matching TRBD2 (6 bases). The V end was cut by 0 bases, the J end by 4 bases, with 16 bases between. In germline, CDR1 is SGHTA, CDR2 FQGNSA. CDR3 length: 16 amino acids. CDR3: CASSLAGGTATYEQYF. In DNA form, the CDR3 reads TGTGCCAGCAGCTTAGCGGGAGGAACGGCGACTTACGAGCAGTACTTC.

Only one count was recorded for this clone. This chain joins TRBV6-4 and TRBJ1-4; TRBD1 is a possible D gene (6 bases). The CDR3 extends over 19 amino acids. The germline gives CDR1 MRHNA, CDR2 SNTAGT. V lost 2 bases and J 8 bases, leaving 27 bases between the germline ends. For the CDR3, the DNA is TGTGCCAGCAGTGACCCTACAGGGCCCCGGGGTTTAGGACACGAAAAACTGTTTTTT. This translates into CASSDPTGPRGLGHEKLFF.

V usage is TRBV25-1 and J usage is TRBJ1-5; D unclear. Germline lookup yields CDR1 MGHDK and CDR2 SYGVNS. Trimming pared 1 base from V and 5 bases from J, leaving 3 bases between. The CDR3 covers 12 residues. The CDR3 is CASSESDQPQHF. CDR3 in DNA: TGTGCCAGCAGTGAATCCGATCAGCCCCAGCATTTT.